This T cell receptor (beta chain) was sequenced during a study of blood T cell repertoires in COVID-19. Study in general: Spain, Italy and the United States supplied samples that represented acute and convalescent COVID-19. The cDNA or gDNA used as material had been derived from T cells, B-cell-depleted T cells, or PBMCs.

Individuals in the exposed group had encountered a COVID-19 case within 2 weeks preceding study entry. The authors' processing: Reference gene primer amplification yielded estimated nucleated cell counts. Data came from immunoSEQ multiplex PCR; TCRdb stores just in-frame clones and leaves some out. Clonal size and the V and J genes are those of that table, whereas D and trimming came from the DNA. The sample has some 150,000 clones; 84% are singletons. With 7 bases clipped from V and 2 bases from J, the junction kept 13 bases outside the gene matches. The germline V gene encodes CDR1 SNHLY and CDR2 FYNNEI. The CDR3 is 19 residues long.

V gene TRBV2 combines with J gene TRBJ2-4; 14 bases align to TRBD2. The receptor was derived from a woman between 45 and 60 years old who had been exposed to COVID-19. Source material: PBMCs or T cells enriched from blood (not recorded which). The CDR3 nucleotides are TGTGCCAGCAATTTCCCGACTAGCGGGGGGGAGCTAACCAAAAACATTCAGTACTTC. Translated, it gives CASNFPTSGGELTKNIQYF. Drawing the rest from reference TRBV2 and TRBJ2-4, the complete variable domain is EPEVTQTPSHQVTQMGQEVILRCVPISNHLYFYWYRQILGQKVEFLVSFYNNEISEKSEIFDDQFSVERPDGSNFTLKIRSTKLEDSAMYFCASNFPTSGGELTKNIQYFGAGTRLSVL.